This T cell receptor beta chain derives from a study of regulatory T cells in long-lasting Graves disease. Study at large: The antithyroid drugs taken by newly diagnosed Graves' patients had been used for under 3 months. Study results and caveats: Lower TCR diversity was seen in persistent Graves' patients than in newly diagnosed ones.

This clonotype was detected ten times or more. Its antigen is undetermined. Sequencing libraries for TCR beta were prepared with iRepertoire HTBI primers and Arm-PCR of CDR3 regions. TCRdb independently ran MiXCR on the multiplex PCR reads; one entry per CDR3 protein. The sample holds around 250,000 distinct CDR3 sequences, 20% to 25% seen once. The ends were cut back, 0 bases at V and 4 bases at J, with 10 bases in the middle. CDR3 length: 14 residues. Germline lookup yields CDR1 DFQATT and CDR2 SNEGSKA (reference sequence). Specified time point: newly diagnosed GD, antithyroid drugs for less than 3 months. PBMC RNA was the source of the TCR library.

The source material was peripheral blood mononuclear cells (PBMCs), sampled at new diagnosis, from a patient treated with antithyroid drugs. This TCR derives from a female donor with Graves disease. The genes are TRBV20-1 and TRBJ2-1; D is possibly TRBD2 (6 bases). The CDR3 loop reads CSAREEGGYNEQFF. The CDR3 nucleotides read TGCAGTGCTAGAGAGGAGGGTGGTTACAATGAGCAGTTCTTC.